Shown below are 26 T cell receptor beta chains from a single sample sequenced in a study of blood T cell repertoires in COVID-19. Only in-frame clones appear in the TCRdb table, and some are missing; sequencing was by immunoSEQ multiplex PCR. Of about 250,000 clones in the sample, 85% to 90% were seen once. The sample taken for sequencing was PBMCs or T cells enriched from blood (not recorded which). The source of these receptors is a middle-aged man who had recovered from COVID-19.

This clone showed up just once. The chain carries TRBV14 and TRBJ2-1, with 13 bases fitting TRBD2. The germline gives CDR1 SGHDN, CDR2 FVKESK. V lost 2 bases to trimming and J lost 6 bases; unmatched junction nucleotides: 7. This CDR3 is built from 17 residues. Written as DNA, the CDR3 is TGTGCCAGCAGCCAATTTTCTTGGACTAGCGGGAGCAATGAGCAGTTCTTC. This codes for CASSQFSWTSGSNEQFF.

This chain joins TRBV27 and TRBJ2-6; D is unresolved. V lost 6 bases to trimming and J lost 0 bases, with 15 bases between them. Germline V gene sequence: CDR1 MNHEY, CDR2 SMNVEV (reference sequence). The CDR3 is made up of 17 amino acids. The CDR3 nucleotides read TGTGCCAGCAGGTCTGGCGGTTCCTTCTCTGGGGCCAACGTCCTGACTTTC. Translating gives CASRSGGSFSGANVLTF. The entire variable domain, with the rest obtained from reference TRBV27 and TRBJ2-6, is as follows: EAQVTQNPRYLITVTGKKLTVTCSQNMNHEYMSWYRQDPGLGLRQIYYSMNVEVTDKGDVPEGYKVSRKEKRNFPLILESPSPNQTSLYFCASRSGGSFSGANVLTFGAGSRLTVL.

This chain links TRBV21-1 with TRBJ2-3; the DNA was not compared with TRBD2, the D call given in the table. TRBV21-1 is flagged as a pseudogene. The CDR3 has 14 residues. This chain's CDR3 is CASSKGEGTDTQYF. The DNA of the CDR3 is TGTGCCAGCAGCAAGGGGGAGGGGACAGATACGCAGTATTTT.

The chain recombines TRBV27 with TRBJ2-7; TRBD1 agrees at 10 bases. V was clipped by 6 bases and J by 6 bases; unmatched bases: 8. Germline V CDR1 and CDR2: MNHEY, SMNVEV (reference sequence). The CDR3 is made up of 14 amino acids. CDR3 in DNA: TGTGCCAGCAGCTTCCGACAGGGGGCGGGCGAGCAGTACTTC. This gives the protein CASSFRQGAGEQYF.

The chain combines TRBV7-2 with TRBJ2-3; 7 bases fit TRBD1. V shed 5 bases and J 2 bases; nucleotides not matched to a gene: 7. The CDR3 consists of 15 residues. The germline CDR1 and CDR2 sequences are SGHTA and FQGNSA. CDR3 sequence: CASSPPGQHTDTQYF. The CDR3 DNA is TGTGCCAGCAGCCCTCCGGGACAGCACACAGATACGCAGTATTTT.

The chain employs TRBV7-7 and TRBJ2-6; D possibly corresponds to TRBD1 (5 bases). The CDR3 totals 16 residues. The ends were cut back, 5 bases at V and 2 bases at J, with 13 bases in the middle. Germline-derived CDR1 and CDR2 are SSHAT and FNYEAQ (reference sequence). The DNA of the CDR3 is TGTGCCAGCAGCCAATCCTCACAGGCTGGGGCCAACGTCCTGACTTTC. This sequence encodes CASSQSSQAGANVLTF.

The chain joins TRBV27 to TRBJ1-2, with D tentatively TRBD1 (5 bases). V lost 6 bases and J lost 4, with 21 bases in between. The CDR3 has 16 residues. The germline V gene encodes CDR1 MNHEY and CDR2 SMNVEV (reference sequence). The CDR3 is CASSFDRVGGAYGYTF. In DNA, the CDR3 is TGTGCCAGCAGCTTCGACAGAGTGGGGGGTGCCTATGGCTACACCTTC.

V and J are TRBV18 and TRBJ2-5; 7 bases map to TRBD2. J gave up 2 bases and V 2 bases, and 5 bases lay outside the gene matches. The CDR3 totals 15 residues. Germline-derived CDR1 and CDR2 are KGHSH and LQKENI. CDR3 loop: CASSPIAGVQETQYF. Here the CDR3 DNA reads TGTGCCAGCTCACCAATTGCGGGAGTACAAGAGACCCAGTACTTC.

This CDR3 reads CASSLDWRASDTQYF. The CDR3 DNA follows: TGTGCCAGCAGTTTGGATTGGAGGGCTTCAGATACGCAGTATTTT. This chain uses TRBV27 with TRBJ2-3; D perhaps matches TRBD2 (6 bases). The CDR3 runs to 15 residues. Germline assignment: CDR1 MNHEY and CDR2 SMNVEV (reference sequence). V dropped 3 bases and J dropped 4 bases, with 14 bases sitting between them.

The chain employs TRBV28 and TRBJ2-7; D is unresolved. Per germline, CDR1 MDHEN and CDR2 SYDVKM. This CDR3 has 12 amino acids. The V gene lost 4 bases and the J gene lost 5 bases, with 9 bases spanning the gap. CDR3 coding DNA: TGTGCCAGCAGTTACCTGCGCAACGAGCAGTACTTC. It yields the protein CASSYLRNEQYF.

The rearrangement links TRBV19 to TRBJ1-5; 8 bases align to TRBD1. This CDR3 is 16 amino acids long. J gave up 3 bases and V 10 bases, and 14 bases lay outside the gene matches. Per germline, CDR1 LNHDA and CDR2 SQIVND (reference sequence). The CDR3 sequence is CATAGQAGGLNQPQHF. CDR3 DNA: TGTGCCACCGCAGGGCAGGCAGGGGGCCTCAATCAGCCCCAGCATTTT.

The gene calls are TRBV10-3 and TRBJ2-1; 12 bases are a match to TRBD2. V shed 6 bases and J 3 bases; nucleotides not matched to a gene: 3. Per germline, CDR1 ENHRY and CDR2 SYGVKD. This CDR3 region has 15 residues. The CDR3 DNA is TGTGCCATCAGCGAGACTAGCGGGGGCTACAATGAGCAGTTCTTC. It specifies CAISETSGGYNEQFF.

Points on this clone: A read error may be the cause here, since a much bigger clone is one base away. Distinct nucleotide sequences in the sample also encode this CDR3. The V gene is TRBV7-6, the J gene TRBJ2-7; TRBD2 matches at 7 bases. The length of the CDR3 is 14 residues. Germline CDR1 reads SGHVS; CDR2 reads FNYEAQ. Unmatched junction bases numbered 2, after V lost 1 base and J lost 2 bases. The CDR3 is CASSLGGGAYEQYF. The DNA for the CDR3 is TGTGCCAGCAGCTTAGGCGGGGGAGCCTACGAGCAGTACTTC.

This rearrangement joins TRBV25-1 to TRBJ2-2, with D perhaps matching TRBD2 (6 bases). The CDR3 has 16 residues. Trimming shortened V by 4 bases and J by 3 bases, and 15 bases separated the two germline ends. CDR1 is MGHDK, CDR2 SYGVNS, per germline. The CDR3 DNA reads TGTGCCAGCAGTGGGAGTCGGGGGACGGACACCGGGGAGCTGTTTTTT. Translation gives CASSGSRGTDTGELFF. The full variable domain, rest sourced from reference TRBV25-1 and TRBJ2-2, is EADIYQTPRYLVIGTGKKITLECSQTMGHDKMYWYQQDPGMELHLIHYSYGVNSTEKGDLSSESTVSRIRTEHFPLTLESARPSHTSQYLCASSGSRGTDTGELFFGEGSRLTVL.

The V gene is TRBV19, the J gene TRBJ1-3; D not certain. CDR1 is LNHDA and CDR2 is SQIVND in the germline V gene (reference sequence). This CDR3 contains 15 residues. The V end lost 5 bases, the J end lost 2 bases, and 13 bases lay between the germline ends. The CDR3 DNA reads TGTGCCAGTAGTCCGAGTTCTGCGACTGGAAACACCATATATTTT. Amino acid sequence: CASSPSSATGNTIYF.

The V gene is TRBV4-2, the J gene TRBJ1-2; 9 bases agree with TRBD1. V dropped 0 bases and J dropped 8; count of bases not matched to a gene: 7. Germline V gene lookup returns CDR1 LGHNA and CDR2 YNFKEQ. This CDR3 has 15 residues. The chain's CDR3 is CASSQEGGQGLGYTF. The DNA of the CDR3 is TGTGCCAGCAGCCAAGAGGGGGGACAGGGTTTGGGCTACACCTTC.

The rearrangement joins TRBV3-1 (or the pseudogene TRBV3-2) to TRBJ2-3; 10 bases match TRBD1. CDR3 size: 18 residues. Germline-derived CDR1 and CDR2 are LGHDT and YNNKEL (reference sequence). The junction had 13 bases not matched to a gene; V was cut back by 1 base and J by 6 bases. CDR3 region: CASSQAPGRGQGTDTQYF. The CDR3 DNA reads TGTGCCAGCAGCCAAGCCCCAGGTCGGGGACAGGGGACGGATACGCAGTATTTT.

CDR3 loop: CASSPQGEETQYF. CDR3 DNA: TGTGCCAGCAGCCCCCAGGGGGAAGAGACCCAGTACTTC. The rearrangement joins TRBV6-5 to TRBJ2-5; TRBD1 aligns across 7 bases. With 6 bases clipped from V and 3 bases from J, the junction kept 4 bases outside the gene matches. The V gene's germline CDR1 is MNHEY and CDR2 SVGAGI. This CDR3 contains 13 residues.

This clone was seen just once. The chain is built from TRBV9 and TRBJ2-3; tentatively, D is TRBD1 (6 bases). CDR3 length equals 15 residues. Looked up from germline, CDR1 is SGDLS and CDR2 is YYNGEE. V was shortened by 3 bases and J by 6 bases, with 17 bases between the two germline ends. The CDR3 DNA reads TGTGCCAGCAGCGGTCAGGGGCCGCCCCTGGATACGCAGTATTTT. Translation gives CASSGQGPPLDTQYF.

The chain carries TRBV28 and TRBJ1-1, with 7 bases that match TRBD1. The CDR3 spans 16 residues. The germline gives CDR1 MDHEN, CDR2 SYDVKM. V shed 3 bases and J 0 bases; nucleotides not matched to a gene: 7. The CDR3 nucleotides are TGTGCCAGCAGTTTTTCGGGACAGAGCATGAACACTGAAGCTTTCTTT. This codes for CASSFSGQSMNTEAFF.

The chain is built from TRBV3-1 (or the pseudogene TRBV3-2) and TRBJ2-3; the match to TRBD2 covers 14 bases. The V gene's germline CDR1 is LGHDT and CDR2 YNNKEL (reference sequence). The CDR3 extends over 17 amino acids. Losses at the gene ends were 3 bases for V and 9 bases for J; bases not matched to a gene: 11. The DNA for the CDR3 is TGTGCCAGCAGCCAGCCCCGACTAGCGGGGGGGCTGGGCACGCAGTATTTT. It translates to CASSQPRLAGGLGTQYF.

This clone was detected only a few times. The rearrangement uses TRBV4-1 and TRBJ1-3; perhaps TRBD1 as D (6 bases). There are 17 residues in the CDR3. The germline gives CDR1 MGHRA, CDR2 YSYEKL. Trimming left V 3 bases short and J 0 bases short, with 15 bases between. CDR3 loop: CASSQTRGNPSGNTIYF. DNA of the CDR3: TGCGCCAGCAGCCAGACGAGGGGGAATCCCTCTGGAAACACCATATATTTT.

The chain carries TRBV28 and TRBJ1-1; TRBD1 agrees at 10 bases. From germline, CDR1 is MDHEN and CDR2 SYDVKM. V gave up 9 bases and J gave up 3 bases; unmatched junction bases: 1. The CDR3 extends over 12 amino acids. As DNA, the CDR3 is TGTGCCAGTGGGACAGGGGACACTGAAGCTTTCTTT. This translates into CASGTGDTEAFF.

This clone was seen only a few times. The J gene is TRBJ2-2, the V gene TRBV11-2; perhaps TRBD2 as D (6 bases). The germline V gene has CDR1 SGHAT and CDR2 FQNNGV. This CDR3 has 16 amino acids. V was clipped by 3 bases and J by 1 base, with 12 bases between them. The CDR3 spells CASSFGGAVNTGELFF. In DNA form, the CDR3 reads TGTGCCAGCAGCTTCGGCGGGGCCGTGAACACCGGGGAGCTGTTTTTT.

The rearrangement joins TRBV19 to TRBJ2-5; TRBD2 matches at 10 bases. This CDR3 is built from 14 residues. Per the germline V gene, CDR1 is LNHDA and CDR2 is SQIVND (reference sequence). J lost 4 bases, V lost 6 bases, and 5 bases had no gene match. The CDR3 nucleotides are TGTGCCAGTAGAGAGAGCGGGAGGGTAGAGACCCAGTACTTC. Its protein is CASRESGRVETQYF.

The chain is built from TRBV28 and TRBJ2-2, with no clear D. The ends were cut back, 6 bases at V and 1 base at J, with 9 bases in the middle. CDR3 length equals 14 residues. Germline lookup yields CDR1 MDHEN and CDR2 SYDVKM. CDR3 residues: CASRAAKNTGELFF. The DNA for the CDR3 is TGTGCCAGCAGGGCGGCGAAGAACACCGGGGAGCTGTTTTTT.